A single T cell receptor (beta chain) is shown here with its context. Antigen unknown. The data were taken from a study of cytomegalovirus exposure and HLA in healthy donors. Study-level background: The early release's HLA-typed donors yielded 78 million or so unique TCRs. Researchers found that roughly 77% of over 350 genotyped donors fell within the Caucasian-associated ancestry cluster.

Study-wide findings and caveats: The study put under 200 TCR beta chains on its list as cytomegalovirus-associated. According to reports, the classifier identified cytomegalovirus status with high specificity and sensitivity.

PCR was performed using 60 Vbeta and 13 Jbeta primers. Assay used: immunoSEQ multiplex PCR; TCRdb lists only in-frame clones, some missing. The sample has about 110,000 clones; roughly 70% are singletons. V trimming: 4 bases; J trimming: 5 bases; junction bases outside the gene matches: 11. CDR1 SGHRS and CDR2 YFSETQ come from the germline V gene. The CDR3 has 16 amino acids. Specimen: PBMCs. This clonotype was sampled from a man in his forties in good health and CMV-seronegative. This rearrangement joins TRBV5-1 to TRBJ2-5; 10 bases are shared with TRBD1. The CDR3 DNA reads TGCGCCAGCAGCGAGGGACAGGGGACAGGCGGGGAGACCCAGTACTTC. It encodes CASSEGQGTGGETQYF.